Below are 21 T cell receptor beta chains sequenced from a single sample in a study of T cells in women clearing cervical HPV infection. Clones were sequenced by immunoSEQ multiplex PCR, and TCRdb holds only the in-frame ones, with some missing. The table lists approximately 52,000 clones. Sequenced material: blood buffy coat. The source is a woman between 18 and 70 years old with a cervical HPV16 infection that either progressed to CIN3+ or cleared (not recorded which).

With respect to this clone: From the germline J gene comes the end of the CDR3, since the read stops 3 residues before it. V gene TRBV11-3 combines with J gene TRBJ1-1; perhaps TRBD1 as D (5 bases). Germline V gene lookup returns CDR1 SGHNT and CDR2 YENEEA. CDR3 size: 15 residues. V gave up 3 bases and J gave up 2 bases, with 13 bases separating them. CDR3 DNA, as far as it was read: TGTGCCAGCAGCTTGGGGGGAACGATAAACACTGAA. Translation: CASSLGGTINTE. The entire CDR3 sequence reads CASSLGGTINTEAFF.

In the case of this clone: The sequence runs out 3 residues before the end of the CDR3; the remainder is reconstructed from the germline J gene. The chain uses TRBV20-1 and TRBJ2-1; D may be TRBD1 (5 bases). V lost 6 bases and J 4 bases, leaving 10 bases between the germline ends. CDR3 length equals 12 residues. The germline V gene has CDR1 DFQATT and CDR2 SNEGSKA (reference sequence). CDR3 region: CSASRVYNEQFF. The CDR3 DNA, read in part, is TGCAGTGCCTCCAGGGTATACAATGAG.

On this clone itself: The read ends 3 residues shy of where the CDR3 ends; the end is completed using the germline J gene. The chain joins TRBV20-1 to TRBJ2-7; D ambiguous. V lost 2 bases to trimming and J lost 2 bases, with 7 bases between them. This CDR3 is built from 12 residues. Germline assignment: CDR1 DFQATT and CDR2 SNEGSKA (reference sequence). Partial CDR3 DNA: TGCAGTGCTAGACCCGAGCCCTACGAG. The encoded protein is CSARPEPYE. The entire CDR3 sequence reads CSARPEPYEQYF.

In regard to this clone: The read is 3 residues too short to cover the CDR3 end, so that end is filled in from the germline J gene. The chain joins TRBV18 to TRBJ1-1, with D tentatively TRBD1 (6 bases). Germline V gives CDR1 KGHSH, CDR2 LQKENI. Trimming took 3 bases from V and 5 from J, leaving 16 bases between them. CDR3 length: 15 amino acids. The CDR3 DNA, read in part, is TGTGCCAGCTCACCTAGGGGGGGCCCTATGACTGAA. Residues: CASSPRGGPMTE. The complete CDR3 protein is CASSPRGGPMTEAFF.

A word on this clone: The CDR3 extends 3 residues past the end of the read, so its final part is completed from the germline J gene. This chain uses TRBV20-1 with TRBJ2-2; TRBD2 aligns across 11 bases. From germline, CDR1 is DFQATT and CDR2 SNEGSKA (reference sequence). The CDR3 is 17 amino acids. After removal of 2 bases from V and 4 bases from J, the junction contained 9 bases not matched to a gene. The covered CDR3 bases are TGCAGTGCTAGACTCCGGACTAGCGGGTCGATCACCGGGGAG. This sequence encodes CSARLRTSGSITGE. The entire CDR3 is CSARLRTSGSITGELFF.

On this clone itself: Sequencing ends 3 residues short of the CDR3 end; the germline J gene provides the rest. The chain links TRBV20-1 to TRBJ1-5; TRBD1 matches 7 bases. The trim removed 5 bases at V and 5 bases at J, leaving 6 bases unmatched. The CDR3 extends over 13 amino acids. Germline V CDR1 and CDR2: DFQATT, SNEGSKA (reference sequence). The CDR3: CSARTGVDQPQHF. CDR3 DNA, as far as it was read: TGCAGTGCTCGAACAGGGGTGGATCAGCCC.

Concerning this clone itself: The CDR3 end is not reached by the read, which stops 3 residues before it; the germline J gene fills it in. The chain has TRBV5-6 and TRBJ2-7, with no clear D. The CDR3 runs 13 residues. V was shortened by 0 bases and J by 4 bases, with 8 bases between the two germline ends. Germline V gives CDR1 SGHDT, CDR2 YYEEEE. The sequenced part of the CDR3 DNA is TGTGCCAGCAGCTTGGGTAGTGCTTACGAG. Translating it yields CASSLGSAYE. The full CDR3 sequence reads CASSLGSAYEQYF.

Partial CDR3 DNA: TGCAGTGCTAGAGCCGGTACGACAGGGAGGGTCCACAACTCTGGGGCCAACGTC. Protein product: CSARAGTTGRVHNSGANV. The whole CDR3 region reads CSARAGTTGRVHNSGANVLTF. The chain has TRBV20-1 and TRBJ2-6; D may correspond to TRBD1 or TRBD2 (7 bases each). The read is 3 residues too short to cover the CDR3 end, so that end is filled in from the germline J gene. The ends were cut back, 1 base at V and 0 bases at J, with 25 bases in the middle. Germline V gives CDR1 DFQATT, CDR2 SNEGSKA (reference sequence). This CDR3 has 21 residues.

Remarks on this clone: The CDR3 goes on 3 residues after the read ends, and that part is filled in from the germline J gene. This chain uses TRBV20-1 with TRBJ2-1; D is perhaps TRBD2 (5 bases). Germline V gene lookup returns CDR1 DFQATT and CDR2 SNEGSKA (reference sequence). Trimming cost V 0 bases and J 2 bases, with 8 bases left between them. The CDR3 is 14 amino acids. The CDR3: CSAREAVPYNEQFF. The DNA read from the CDR3 is TGCAGTGCTAGAGAAGCGGTACCCTACAATGAG.

The part of the CDR3 DNA that was read is TGTGCCAGCAGTTACTCAGCCGGGTTAGGTCAGACC. The encoded protein is CASSYSAGLGQT. The entire CDR3 protein reads CASSYSAGLGQTQYF. The rearrangement joins TRBV6-2 or TRBV6-3 to TRBJ2-5; D unresolved. The observed sequence ends 3 residues before the CDR3 terminus, with the missing tail filled in from the germline J gene. The ends were cut back, 0 bases at V and 6 bases at J, with 14 bases in the middle. Germline V gives CDR1 MNHEY, CDR2 SVGEGT. This CDR3 contains 15 residues.

Remarks on this clone: The read stops 3 residues short of the end of the CDR3; the missing end is completed from the germline J gene. The V gene is TRBV2, the J gene TRBJ1-1; possible D gene TRBD1, 6 bases. V lost 7 bases to trimming and J lost 7 bases, with 19 bases between them. Germline CDR1 reads SNHLY; CDR2 reads FYNNEI. CDR3 size: 14 residues. CDR3 sequence: CASIGQGLPYEAFF. Partial CDR3 DNA: TGTGCCAGCATAGGGCAGGGGCTCCCTTATGAA.

With regard to this clone: The observed sequence ends 3 residues before the CDR3 terminus, with the missing tail filled in from the germline J gene. The V and J genes are TRBV4-1 and TRBJ2-3, with 7 bases fitting TRBD1. CDR3 length equals 16 residues. V shed 3 bases, J shed 1 base, and the junction held 7 bases outside the gene matches. Germline V gene lookup returns CDR1 MGHRA and CDR2 YSYEKL. CDR3 bases read: TGCGCCAGCAGCCATGACAGGGTTTTTGGCACAGATACG. Its protein product is CASSHDRVFGTDT. The full-length CDR3 reads as CASSHDRVFGTDTQYF.

As for this clone: The CDR3 goes on 3 residues after the read ends, and that part is filled in from the germline J gene. V and J are TRBV18 and TRBJ1-1; D call uncertain. The germline V and J ends were trimmed by 2 bases and 1 base, with 5 bases remaining between them. Germline V gene lookup returns CDR1 KGHSH and CDR2 LQKENI. The CDR3 is 13 amino acids. The CDR3 DNA, read in part, is TGTGCCAGCTCACCAGTAGAGAACACTGAA. Its translation: CASSPVENTE. From start to end, the CDR3 is CASSPVENTEAFF.

In the case of this clone: The CDR3 end falls 3 residues outside the read, so it is completed with the germline J gene. The rearrangement links TRBV30 to TRBJ1-1; the D is unclear. Trimming took off 2 bases at V and 5 bases at J, with 6 bases between the two ends. The CDR3 is 11 residues long. Germline V gene lookup returns CDR1 GTSNPN and CDR2 SVGIG (reference sequence). The chain's CDR3 is CAWSLRTEAFF. The sequenced part of the CDR3 DNA is TGTGCCTGGAGTTTGAGGACTGAA.

For this clone: The read terminates 3 residues before the CDR3 end, so the remaining end is supplied by the germline J gene. The rearrangement links TRBV20-1 to TRBJ2-1; D unclear. Germline lookup yields CDR1 DFQATT and CDR2 SNEGSKA (reference sequence). This CDR3 has 15 residues. Trimming pared 4 bases from V and 4 bases from J, leaving 17 bases between. CDR3 protein: CSAMALARGYNEQFF. Partial CDR3 DNA: TGCAGTGCTATGGCTTTAGCCCGAGGATACAATGAG.

Turning to this clone: The observed sequence ends 3 residues before the CDR3 terminus, with the missing tail filled in from the germline J gene. The chain is built from TRBV6-2 or TRBV6-3 and TRBJ1-1; 10 positions match TRBD1. V gave up 2 bases and J gave up 7 bases; unmatched junction bases: 7. CDR3 length equals 15 residues. Germline V gene sequence: CDR1 MNHEY, CDR2 SVGEGT. CDR3 in amino acids: CASSYRDRGIGEAFF. The covered CDR3 bases are TGTGCCAGCAGTTACCGGGACAGGGGAATAGGTGAA.

About this clone: The observed sequence ends 3 residues before the CDR3 terminus, with the missing tail filled in from the germline J gene. The chain has TRBV4-2 and TRBJ1-4; TRBD1 matches 8 bases. Germline V gene data show CDR1 as LGHNA and CDR2 as YNFKEQ. CDR3 length equals 12 residues. The CDR3 is CASSQIGTGLFF. CDR3 bases read: TGTGCCAGCAGCCAAATCGGGACAGGA.

Note on this clone: The sequence runs out 3 residues before the end of the CDR3; the remainder is reconstructed from the germline J gene. The rearrangement links TRBV7-6 to TRBJ1-3; D not resolved. Germline V gives CDR1 SGHVS, CDR2 FNYEAQ. V was clipped by 5 bases and J by 0 bases, with 8 bases between them. The CDR3 totals 14 residues. This CDR3 is CASSLSDSGNTIYF. CDR3 DNA (partial): TGTGCCAGCAGCCTCAGTGACTCTGGAAACACC.

Worth noting for this clone: The CDR3 goes on 3 residues after the read ends, and that part is filled in from the germline J gene. The chain joins TRBV19 to TRBJ1-1; 7 bases fit TRBD1. After removal of 3 bases from V and 0 bases from J, the junction contained 7 bases not matched to a gene. The CDR3 runs 16 residues. CDR1 is LNHDA, CDR2 SQIVND, per germline (reference sequence). CDR3 region: CASSMRTGGLNTEAFF. The part of the CDR3 DNA that was read is TGTGCCAGTAGTATGAGGACAGGAGGTTTGAACACTGAA.

For this clone: The read stops 3 residues short of the end of the CDR3; the missing end is completed from the germline J gene. This chain links TRBV20-1 with TRBJ2-5; D remains unclear. Germline V lookup: CDR1 DFQATT, CDR2 SNEGSKA (reference sequence). The CDR3 runs 17 residues. Trimming pared 0 bases from V and 3 bases from J, leaving 20 bases between. Partial CDR3 DNA: TGCAGTGCTAGAGATTTCCGGCAGGAATGGCAAGAAGAGACC. As protein: CSARDFRQEWQEET. In full, the CDR3 reads CSARDFRQEWQEETQYF.

About this clone: The CDR3 end is not reached by the read, which stops 3 residues before it; the germline J gene fills it in. The chain recombines TRBV6-1 with TRBJ1-2; 8 nucleotides agree with TRBD1. Germline V gene sequence: CDR1 MNHNS, CDR2 SASEGT. Unmatched junction bases numbered 5, after V lost 1 base and J lost 1 base. CDR3 size: 16 residues. Here the CDR3 reads CASSEGTGRDNYGYTF. The DNA read from the CDR3 is TGTGCCAGCAGTGAAGGGACAGGGCGGGATAACTATGGC.